Shown below are 2 T cell receptor beta chains from a single sample sequenced in a study of cytomegalovirus exposure and HLA in healthy donors. In the PCR, 60 Vbeta and 13 Jbeta primers were used. Sequencing was performed with immunoSEQ multiplex PCR; in TCRdb, only in-frame clones are kept and a portion is missing. The sample table sets out about 140,000 clones. Material for sequencing was PBMCs. All receptors come from a woman aged 18 to 35 in good health and CMV-seronegative.

The chain couples TRBV9 to TRBJ2-1, with a weak D call TRBD2 (5 bases). V shed 0 bases and J shed 4 bases, with 11 bases lying between them. The CDR3 has 15 residues. Germline lookup yields CDR1 SGDLS and CDR2 YYNGEE. The CDR3 bases are TGTGCCAGCAGCGTAGACACTAGAGGATACAATGAGCAGTTCTTC. It specifies CASSVDTRGYNEQFF.

V is TRBV5-1 and J is TRBJ1-2; a weak D match, TRBD1 (6 bases). Germline V gives CDR1 SGHRS, CDR2 YFSETQ. V was pared by 3 bases and J by 8 bases, with 20 bases between. CDR3 length: 15 residues. The CDR3 sequence is CASSWEQGMSGGYTF. The CDR3 DNA follows: TGCGCCAGCAGCTGGGAACAGGGTATGAGTGGAGGCTACACCTTC.